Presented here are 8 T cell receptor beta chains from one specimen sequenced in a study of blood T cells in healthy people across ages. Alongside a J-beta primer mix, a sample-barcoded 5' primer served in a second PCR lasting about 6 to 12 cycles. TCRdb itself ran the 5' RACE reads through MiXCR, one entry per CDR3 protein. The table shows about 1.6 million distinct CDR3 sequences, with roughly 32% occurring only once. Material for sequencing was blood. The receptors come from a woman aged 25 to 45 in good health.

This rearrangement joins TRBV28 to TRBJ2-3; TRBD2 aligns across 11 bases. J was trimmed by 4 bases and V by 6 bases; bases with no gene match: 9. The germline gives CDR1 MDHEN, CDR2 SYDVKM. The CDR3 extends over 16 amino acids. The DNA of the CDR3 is TGTGCCAGCAGAGAATCTAGCGGGAGGATGGCAGATACGCAGTATTTT. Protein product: CASRESSGRMADTQYF.

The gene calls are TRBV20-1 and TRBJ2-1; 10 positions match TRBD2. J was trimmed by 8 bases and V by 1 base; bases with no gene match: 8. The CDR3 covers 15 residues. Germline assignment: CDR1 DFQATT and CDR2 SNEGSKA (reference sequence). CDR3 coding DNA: TGCAGTGCTAGAGTAGATAGCGGGGGGTACGATGAGCAGTTCTTC. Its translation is CSARVDSGGYDEQFF.

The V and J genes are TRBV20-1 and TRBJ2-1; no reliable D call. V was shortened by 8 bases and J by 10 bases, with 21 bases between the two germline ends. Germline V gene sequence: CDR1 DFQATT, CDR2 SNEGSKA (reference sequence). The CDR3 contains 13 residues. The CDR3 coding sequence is TGCAGTATCCAGGCCTTGGATTCCAAGGAGCAGTTCTTC. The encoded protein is CSIQALDSKEQFF.

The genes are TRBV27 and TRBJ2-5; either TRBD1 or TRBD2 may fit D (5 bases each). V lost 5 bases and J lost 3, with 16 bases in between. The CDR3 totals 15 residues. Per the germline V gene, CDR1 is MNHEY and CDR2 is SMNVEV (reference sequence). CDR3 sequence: CASSPLRETEETQYF. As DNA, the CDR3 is TGTGCCAGCAGTCCGTTGAGGGAGACAGAAGAGACCCAGTACTTC.

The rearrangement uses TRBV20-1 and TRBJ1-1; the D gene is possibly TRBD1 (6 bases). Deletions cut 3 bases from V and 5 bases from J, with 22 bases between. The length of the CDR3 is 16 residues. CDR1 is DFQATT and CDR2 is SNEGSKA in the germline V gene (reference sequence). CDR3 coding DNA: TGCAGTGCTAGGCCCAGGGGCATTTTGAGAAGGACTGAAGCTTTCTTT. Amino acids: CSARPRGILRRTEAFF.

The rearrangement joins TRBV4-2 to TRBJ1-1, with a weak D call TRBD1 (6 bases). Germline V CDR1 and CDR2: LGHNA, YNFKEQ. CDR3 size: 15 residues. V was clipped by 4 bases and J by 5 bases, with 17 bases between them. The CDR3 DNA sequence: TGTGCCAGCAGCCCAGACCTTGGGGGCCCAACTGAAGCTTTCTTT. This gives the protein CASSPDLGGPTEAFF.

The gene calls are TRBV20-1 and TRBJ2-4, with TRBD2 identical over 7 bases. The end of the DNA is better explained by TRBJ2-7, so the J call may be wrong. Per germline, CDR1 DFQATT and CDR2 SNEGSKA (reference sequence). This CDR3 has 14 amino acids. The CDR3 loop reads CSARVPGGTYEQYF. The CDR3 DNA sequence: TGCAGTGCTAGAGTCCCGGGGGGAACCTACGAGCAGTACTTC.

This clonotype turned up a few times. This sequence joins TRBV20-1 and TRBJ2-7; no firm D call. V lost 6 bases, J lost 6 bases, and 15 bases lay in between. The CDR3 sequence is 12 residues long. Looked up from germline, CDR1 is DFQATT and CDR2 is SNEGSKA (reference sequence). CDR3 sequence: CSAKSVRPEQYF. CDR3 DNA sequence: TGCAGTGCGAAATCCGTTCGTCCCGAGCAGTACTTC.